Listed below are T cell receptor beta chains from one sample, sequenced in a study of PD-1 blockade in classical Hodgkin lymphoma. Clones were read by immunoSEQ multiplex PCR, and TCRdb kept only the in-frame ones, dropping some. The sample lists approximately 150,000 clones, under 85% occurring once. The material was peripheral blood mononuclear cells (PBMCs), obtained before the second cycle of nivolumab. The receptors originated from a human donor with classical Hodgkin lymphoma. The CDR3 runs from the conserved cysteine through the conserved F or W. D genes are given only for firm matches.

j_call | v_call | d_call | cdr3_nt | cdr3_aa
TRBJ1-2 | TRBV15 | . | TGTGCCACCAGCAAAACCAGGGTTATCAATGGCTACACCTTC | CATSKTRVINGYTF
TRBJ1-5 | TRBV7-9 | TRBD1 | TGTGCCAGCAGCGGAGGACAGGGGGCGCGCAATCAGCCCCAGCATTTT | CASSGGQGARNQPQHF
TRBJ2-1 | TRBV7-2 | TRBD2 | TGTGCCAGCAAACCGGCGGGGGGGCAATCCTACAATGAGCAGTTCTTC | CASKPAGGQSYNEQFF
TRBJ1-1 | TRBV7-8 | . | TGTGCCAGCAGCTTTGGACAGCACGTGAACACTGAAGCTTTCTTT | CASSFGQHVNTEAFF
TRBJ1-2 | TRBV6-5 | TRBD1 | TGTGCCAGCACCCAGGGGGGGGGCCTGGACTATGGCTACACCTTC | CASTQGGGLDYGYTF
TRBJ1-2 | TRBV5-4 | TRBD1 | TGTGCCAGCAGCTCGCCCGGGACAGGGTGGATCGGCTACACCTTC | CASSSPGTGWIGYTF
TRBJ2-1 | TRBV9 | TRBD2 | TGTGCCAGCAGCCCACGGGGGGGCCAGGGATACAATGAGCAGTTCTTC | CASSPRGGQGYNEQFF
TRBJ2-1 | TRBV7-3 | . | TGTGCCAGCAGCACTATGCCGAGCCGCTCCTACAATGAGCAGTTCTTC | CASSTMPSRSYNEQFF
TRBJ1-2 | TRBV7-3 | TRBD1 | TGTGCCAGCAGCCAGGGCCGACAGGGATGGGGTGGCTACACCTTC | CASSQGRQGWGGYTF
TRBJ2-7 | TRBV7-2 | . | TGTGCCAGCAGCCAGACGACTGCAACCTCCTACGAGCAGTACTTC | CASSQTTATSYEQYF